Below, 5 T cell receptor beta chains from the same sample are listed, as sequenced in a study of cytomegalovirus exposure and HLA in healthy donors. Primers: 60 Vbeta forward and 13 Jbeta reverse. This table comes from immunoSEQ multiplex PCR, and its TCRdb copy is limited to in-frame clones, with some not included. The sample consists of 150,000 to 200,000 clones, 75% of them appearing once. Sequenced: PBMCs. The receptors here all came from a woman between 45 and 60 years old in good health and CMV-seropositive.

This chain uses TRBV5-1 with TRBJ2-3; 9 nucleotides line up with TRBD2. Germline CDR1 SGHRS, CDR2 YFSETQ. The CDR3 contains 17 residues. Losses at the gene ends were 0 bases for V and 2 bases for J; bases not matched to a gene: 7. The CDR3 DNA is TGCGCCAGCAGCTTGGTAGTAGCGGGGGCCTCCACAGATACGCAGTATTTT. Its protein product is CASSLVVAGASTDTQYF. Full variable domain (rest looked up from reference TRBV5-1 and TRBJ2-3): KAGVTQTPRYLIKTRGQQVTLSCSPISGHRSVSWYQQTPGQGLQFLFEYFSETQRNKGNFPGRFSGRQFSNSRSEMNVSTLELGDSALYLCASSLVVAGASTDTQYFGPGTRLTVL.

CDR3 sequence reads: CASSQAGGGAGTQYF. CDR3 nucleotide sequence: TGTGCCAGCAGTCAAGCAGGCGGGGGGGCCGGGACCCAGTACTTC. The chain links TRBV7-8 to TRBJ2-5, with 9 nucleotides matching TRBD2. V trimming: 6 bases; J trimming: 7 bases; junction bases outside the gene matches: 12. Germline V CDR1 and CDR2: SGHVS, FQNEAQ. CDR3 length: 15 residues.

The J gene is TRBJ1-6, the V gene TRBV10-3, with D perhaps TRBD1 (5 bases). V lost 1 base, J lost 8 bases, and 15 bases lay in between. There are 16 residues in the CDR3. Germline V gene sequence: CDR1 ENHRY, CDR2 SYGVKD. The CDR3 nucleotides are TGTGCCATCAGTGAGTTTGGGGCGGGGAAGGATTCACCCCTCCACTTT. Translation gives CAISEFGAGKDSPLHF.

This chain connects TRBV7-2 to TRBJ2-3; 9 nucleotides line up with TRBD2. Germline V gene lookup returns CDR1 SGHTA and CDR2 FQGNSA. The CDR3 extends over 13 amino acids. The trim removed 4 bases at V and 10 bases at J, leaving 6 bases unmatched. The CDR3 DNA reads as TGTGCCAGCAGCTCTAGCGGGGCCTTTGCGCAGTATTTT. Protein product: CASSSSGAFAQYF.

The V call is TRBV19, the J call TRBJ2-2; no clear D gene. The germline V gene encodes CDR1 LNHDA and CDR2 SQIVND (reference sequence). Trimming removed 5 bases from V and 6 bases from J, with 13 bases in between. The CDR3 loop spans 14 amino acids. As DNA, the CDR3 is TGTGCCAGTAGTCACCCCCCTATGGCCGGGGAGCTGTTTTTT. Translated: CASSHPPMAGELFF.